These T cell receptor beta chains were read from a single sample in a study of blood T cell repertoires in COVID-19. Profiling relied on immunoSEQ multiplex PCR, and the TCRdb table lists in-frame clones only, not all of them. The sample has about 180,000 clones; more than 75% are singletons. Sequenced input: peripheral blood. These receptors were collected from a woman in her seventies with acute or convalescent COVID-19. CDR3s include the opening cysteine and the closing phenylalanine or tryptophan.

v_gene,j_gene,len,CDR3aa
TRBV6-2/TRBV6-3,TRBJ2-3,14,CASSAAYSTDTQYF
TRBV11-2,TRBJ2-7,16,CASSLDFLAGAYEQYF
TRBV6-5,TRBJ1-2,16,CASSYGSSGVRNGYTF
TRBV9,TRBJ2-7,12,CASSGQGYEQYF
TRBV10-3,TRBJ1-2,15,CAISETWDSDYGYTF
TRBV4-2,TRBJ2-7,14,CASSHKGATYEQYF
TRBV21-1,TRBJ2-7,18,CASSKAPGERAQPYEQYF
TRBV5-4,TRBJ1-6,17,CASSLASGSSYNSPLHF
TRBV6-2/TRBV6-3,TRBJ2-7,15,CASSYSSSGAYEQYF
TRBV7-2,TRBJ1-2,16,CASSWDRGAPGAGYTF
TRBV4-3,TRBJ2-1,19,CASSQVLTGVSISYNEQFF
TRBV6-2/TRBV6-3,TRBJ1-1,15,CASSSRRRSNTEAFF
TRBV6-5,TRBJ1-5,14,CASSYRGGFQPQHF
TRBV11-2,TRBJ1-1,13,CASSPDSLREAFF
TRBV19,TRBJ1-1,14,CASSTGGRNTEAFF
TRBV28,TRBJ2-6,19,CASSGYRDREESGANVLTF